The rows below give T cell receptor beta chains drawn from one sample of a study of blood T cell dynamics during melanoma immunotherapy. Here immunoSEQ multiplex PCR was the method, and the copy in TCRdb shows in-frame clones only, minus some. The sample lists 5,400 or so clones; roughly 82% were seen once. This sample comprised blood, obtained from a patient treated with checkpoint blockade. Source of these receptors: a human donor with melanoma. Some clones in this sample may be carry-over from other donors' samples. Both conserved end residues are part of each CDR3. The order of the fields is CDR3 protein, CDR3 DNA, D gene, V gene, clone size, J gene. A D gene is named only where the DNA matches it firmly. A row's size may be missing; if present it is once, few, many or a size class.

CDR3aa: CASSQEGRKSDTQYF
CDR3nt: TGTGCCAGCAGCCAAGAGGGGCGCAAATCAGATACGCAGTATTTT
d_gene: -
v_gene: TRBV14
abundance: -
j_gene: TRBJ2-3

CDR3aa: CASSKTSGGDTQYF
CDR3nt: TGTGCCAGCAGTAAGACTAGCGGGGGAGATACGCAGTATTTT
d_gene: TRBD2
v_gene: TRBV2
abundance: -
j_gene: TRBJ2-3

CDR3aa: CASHDPSGGTGELFF
CDR3nt: TGCGCCAGCCACGACCCTTCGGGGGGGACCGGGGAGCTGTTTTTT
d_gene: TRBD2
v_gene: TRBV5-1
abundance: once
j_gene: TRBJ2-2

CDR3aa: CASSQMGFFTDTQYF
CDR3nt: TGTGCCAGCAGCCAAATGGGATTTTTCACAGATACGCAGTATTTT
d_gene: -
v_gene: TRBV14
abundance: -
j_gene: TRBJ2-3

CDR3aa: CASSLGARVSTGELFF
CDR3nt: TGCGCCAGCAGCTTGGGAGCAAGGGTATCCACCGGGGAGCTGTTTTTT
d_gene: -
v_gene: TRBV5-1
abundance: -
j_gene: TRBJ2-2

CDR3aa: CSVTGTTNEKLFF
CDR3nt: TGCAGCGTTACTGGCACAACTAATGAAAAACTGTTTTTT
d_gene: -
v_gene: TRBV29-1
abundance: -
j_gene: TRBJ1-4

CDR3aa: CASTSRGVGETQYF
CDR3nt: TGTGCCAGCACTTCTCGTGGGGTTGGCGAGACCCAGTACTTC
d_gene: -
v_gene: TRBV11-2
abundance: -
j_gene: TRBJ2-5

CDR3aa: CASSLSGGPNNEQFF
CDR3nt: TGTGCCAGCAGCTTAAGCGGGGGGCCTAACAATGAGCAGTTCTTC
d_gene: TRBD2
v_gene: TRBV7-3
abundance: few
j_gene: TRBJ2-1

CDR3aa: CASSYGSYRTDTQYF
CDR3nt: TGTGCCAGCAGTTACGGCAGTTATCGGACAGATACGCAGTATTTT
d_gene: -
v_gene: TRBV6-5
abundance: -
j_gene: TRBJ2-3

CDR3aa: CASSFKGANQPQHF
CDR3nt: TGTGCCAGCAGCTTTAAGGGGGCGAATCAGCCCCAGCATTTT
d_gene: TRBD1
v_gene: TRBV5-4
abundance: -
j_gene: TRBJ1-5

CDR3aa: CAMWWELTSYEQYF
CDR3nt: TGTGCCATGTGGTGGGAGCTTACCTCCTACGAGCAGTACTTC
d_gene: -
v_gene: TRBV2
abundance: -
j_gene: TRBJ2-7

CDR3aa: CASSLNSGANVLTF
CDR3nt: TGTGCCAGCAGCCTCAACTCTGGGGCCAACGTCCTGACTTTC
d_gene: -
v_gene: TRBV13
abundance: -
j_gene: TRBJ2-6

CDR3aa: CASSTSSLEAYGYTF
CDR3nt: TGTGCCAGTAGTACGAGCTCATTAGAGGCTTATGGCTACACCTTC
d_gene: -
v_gene: TRBV19
abundance: -
j_gene: TRBJ1-2

CDR3aa: CAISESDSYEQYF
CDR3nt: TGTGCCATCAGTGAGTCCGACAGCTACGAGCAGTACTTC
d_gene: -
v_gene: TRBV10-3
abundance: -
j_gene: TRBJ2-7

CDR3aa: CASSESMMRLLAKNIQYF
CDR3nt: TGCGCCAGCAGTGAGTCGATGATGAGGCTTCTAGCCAAAAACATTCAGTACTTC
d_gene: -
v_gene: TRBV10-2
abundance: -
j_gene: TRBJ2-4

CDR3aa: CASSEYQNTEAFF
CDR3nt: TGTGCCAGCAGTGAATACCAGAACACTGAAGCTTTCTTT
d_gene: -
v_gene: TRBV2
abundance: -
j_gene: TRBJ1-1